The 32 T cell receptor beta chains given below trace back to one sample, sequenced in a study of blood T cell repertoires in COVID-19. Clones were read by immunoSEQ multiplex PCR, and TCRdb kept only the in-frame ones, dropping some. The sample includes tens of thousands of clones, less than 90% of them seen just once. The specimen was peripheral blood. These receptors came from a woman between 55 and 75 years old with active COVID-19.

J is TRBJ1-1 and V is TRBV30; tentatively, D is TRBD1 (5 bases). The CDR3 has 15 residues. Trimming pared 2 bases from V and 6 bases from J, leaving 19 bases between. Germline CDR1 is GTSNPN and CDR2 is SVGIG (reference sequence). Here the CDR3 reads CAWSIWGQGGAEAFF. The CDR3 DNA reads TGTGCCTGGAGTATCTGGGGCCAGGGAGGTGCTGAAGCTTTCTTT.

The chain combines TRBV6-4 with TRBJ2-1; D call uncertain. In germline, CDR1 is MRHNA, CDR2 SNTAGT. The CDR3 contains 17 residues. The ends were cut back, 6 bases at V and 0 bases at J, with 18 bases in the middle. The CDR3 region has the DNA TGTGCCAGCAGGAAGTACCACGAAGAGAGCTCCTACAATGAGCAGTTCTTC. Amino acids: CASRKYHEESSYNEQFF.

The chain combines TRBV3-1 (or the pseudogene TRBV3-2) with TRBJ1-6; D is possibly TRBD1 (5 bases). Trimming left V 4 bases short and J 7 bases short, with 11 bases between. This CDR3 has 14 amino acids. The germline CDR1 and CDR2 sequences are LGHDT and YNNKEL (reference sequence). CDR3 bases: TGTGCCAGCAGCCCCCGGTCAGGGAATTCACCCCTCCACTTT. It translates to CASSPRSGNSPLHF.

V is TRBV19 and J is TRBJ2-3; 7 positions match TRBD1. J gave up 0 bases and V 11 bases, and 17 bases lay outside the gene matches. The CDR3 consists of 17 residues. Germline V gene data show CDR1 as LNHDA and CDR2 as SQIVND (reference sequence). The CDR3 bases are TGTGCCTCTAAGAAGACCGGGGACAGTGCTAGCACAGATACGCAGTATTTT. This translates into CASKKTGDSASTDTQYF.

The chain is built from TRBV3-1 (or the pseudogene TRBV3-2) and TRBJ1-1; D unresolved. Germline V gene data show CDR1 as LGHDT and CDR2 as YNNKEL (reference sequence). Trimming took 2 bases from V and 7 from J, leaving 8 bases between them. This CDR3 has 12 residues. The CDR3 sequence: CASSQRTNEAFF. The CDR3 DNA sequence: TGTGCCAGCAGCCAACGGACTAATGAAGCTTTCTTT.

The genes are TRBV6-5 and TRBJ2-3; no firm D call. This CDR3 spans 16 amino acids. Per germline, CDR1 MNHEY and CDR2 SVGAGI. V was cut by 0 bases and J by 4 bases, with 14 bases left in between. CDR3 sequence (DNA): TGTGCCAGCAGTTACTCCGAAAATTTTAGCCCAGATACGCAGTATTTT. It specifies CASSYSENFSPDTQYF.

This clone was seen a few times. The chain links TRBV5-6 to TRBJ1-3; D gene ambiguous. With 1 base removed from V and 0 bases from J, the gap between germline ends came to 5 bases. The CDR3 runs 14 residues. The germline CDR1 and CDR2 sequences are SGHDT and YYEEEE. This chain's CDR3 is CASSLPFSGNTIYF. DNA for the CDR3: TGTGCCAGCAGCTTGCCCTTCTCTGGAAACACCATATATTTT.

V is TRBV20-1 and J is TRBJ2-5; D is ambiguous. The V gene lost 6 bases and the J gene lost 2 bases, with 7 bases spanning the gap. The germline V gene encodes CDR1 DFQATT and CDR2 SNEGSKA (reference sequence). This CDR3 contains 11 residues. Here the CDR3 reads CSAPRQETQYF. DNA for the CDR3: TGCAGTGCCCCCCGTCAAGAGACCCAGTACTTC.

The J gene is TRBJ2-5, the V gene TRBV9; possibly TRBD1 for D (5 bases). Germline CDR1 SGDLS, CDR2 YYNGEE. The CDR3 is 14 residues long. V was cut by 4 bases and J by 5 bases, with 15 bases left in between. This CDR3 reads CASSLADNPETQYF. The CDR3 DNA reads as TGTGCCAGCAGCCTTGCGGACAATCCCGAGACCCAGTACTTC.

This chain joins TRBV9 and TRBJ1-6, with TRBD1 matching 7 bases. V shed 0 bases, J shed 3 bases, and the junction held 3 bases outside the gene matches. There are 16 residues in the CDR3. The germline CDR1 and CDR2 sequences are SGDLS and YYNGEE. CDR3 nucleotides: TGTGCCAGCAGCGTAGACCCAGGGGGCTATAATTCACCCCTCCACTTT. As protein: CASSVDPGGYNSPLHF.

CDR3 coding DNA: TGTGCCAGCAGCTTAGAGAGTTATCACACAGATACGCAGTATTTT. This encodes CASSLESYHTDTQYF. The chain couples TRBV11-2 to TRBJ2-3; D is unclear. This CDR3 has 15 amino acids. V dropped 0 bases and J dropped 2 bases, with 9 bases sitting between them. Germline V gene lookup returns CDR1 SGHAT and CDR2 FQNNGV.

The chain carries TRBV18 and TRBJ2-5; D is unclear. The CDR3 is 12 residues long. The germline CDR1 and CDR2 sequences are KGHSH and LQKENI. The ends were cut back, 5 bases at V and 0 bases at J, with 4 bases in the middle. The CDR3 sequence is CASSSYQETQYF. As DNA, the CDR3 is TGTGCCAGCTCATCGTACCAAGAGACCCAGTACTTC. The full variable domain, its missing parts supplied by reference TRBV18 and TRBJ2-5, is NAGVMQNPRHLVRRRGQEARLRCSPMKGHSHVYWYRQLPEEGLKFMVYLQKENIIDESGMPKERFSAEFPKEGPSILRIQQVVRGDSAAYFCASSSYQETQYFGPGTRLLVL.

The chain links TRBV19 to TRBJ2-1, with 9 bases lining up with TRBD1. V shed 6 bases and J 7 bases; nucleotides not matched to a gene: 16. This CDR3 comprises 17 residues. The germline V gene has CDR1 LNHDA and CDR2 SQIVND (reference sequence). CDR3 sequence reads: CASRTLSGTGKFNEQFF. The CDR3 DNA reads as TGTGCCAGTAGGACCCTTTCCGGGACAGGGAAGTTTAATGAGCAGTTCTTC.

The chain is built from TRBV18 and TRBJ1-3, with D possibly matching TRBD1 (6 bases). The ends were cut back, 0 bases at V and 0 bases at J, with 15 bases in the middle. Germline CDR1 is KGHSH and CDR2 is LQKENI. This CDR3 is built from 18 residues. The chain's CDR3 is CASSPPMPRGPSGNTIYF. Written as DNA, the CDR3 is TGTGCCAGCTCACCACCCATGCCCAGGGGACCCTCTGGAAACACCATATATTTT.

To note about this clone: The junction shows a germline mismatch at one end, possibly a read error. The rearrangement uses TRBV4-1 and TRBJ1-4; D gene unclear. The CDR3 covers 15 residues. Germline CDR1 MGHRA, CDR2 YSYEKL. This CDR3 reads CAGSPSGVTNEKLFF. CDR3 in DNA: TGCGCCGGCAGCCCGAGCGGAGTAACTAATGAAAAACTGTTTTTT.

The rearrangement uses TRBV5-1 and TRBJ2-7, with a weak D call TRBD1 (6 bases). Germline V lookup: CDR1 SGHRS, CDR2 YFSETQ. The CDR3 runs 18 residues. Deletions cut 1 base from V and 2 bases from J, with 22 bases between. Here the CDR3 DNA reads TGCGCCAGCAGCTTGTTTCCGGCCCAAACAGGGAGAGCCTACGAGCAGTACTTC. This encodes CASSLFPAQTGRAYEQYF.

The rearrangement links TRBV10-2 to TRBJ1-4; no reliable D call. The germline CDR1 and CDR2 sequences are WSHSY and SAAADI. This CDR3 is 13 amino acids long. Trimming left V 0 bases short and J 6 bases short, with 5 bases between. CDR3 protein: CASSESNYEKLFF. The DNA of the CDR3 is TGCGCCAGCAGTGAGTCCAACTATGAAAAACTGTTTTTT.

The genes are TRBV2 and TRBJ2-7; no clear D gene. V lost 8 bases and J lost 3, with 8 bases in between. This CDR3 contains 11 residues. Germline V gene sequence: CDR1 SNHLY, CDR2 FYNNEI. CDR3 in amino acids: CASGPHYEQYF. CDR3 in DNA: TGTGCCAGCGGGCCCCACTACGAGCAGTACTTC.

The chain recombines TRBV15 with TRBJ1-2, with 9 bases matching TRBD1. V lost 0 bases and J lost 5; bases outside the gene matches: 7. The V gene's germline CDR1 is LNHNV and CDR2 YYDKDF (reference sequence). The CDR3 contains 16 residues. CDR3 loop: CATSRDKDRGGYGYTF. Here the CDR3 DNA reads TGTGCCACCAGCAGAGATAAGGACAGGGGTGGGTATGGCTACACCTTC. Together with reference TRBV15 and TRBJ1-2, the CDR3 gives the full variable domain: DAMVIQNPRYQVTQFGKPVTLSCSQTLNHNVMYWYQQKSSQAPKLLFHYYDKDFNNEADTPDNFQSRRPNTSFCFLDIRSPGLGDTAMYLCATSRDKDRGGYGYTFGSGTRLTVV.

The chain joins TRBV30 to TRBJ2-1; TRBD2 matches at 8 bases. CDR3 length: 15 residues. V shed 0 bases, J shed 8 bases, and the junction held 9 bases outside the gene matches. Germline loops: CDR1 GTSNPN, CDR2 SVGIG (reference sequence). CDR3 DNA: TGTGCCTGGAGTGTAAGAAGCGGGGGTAATGATGAGCAGTTCTTC. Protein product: CAWSVRSGGNDEQFF.

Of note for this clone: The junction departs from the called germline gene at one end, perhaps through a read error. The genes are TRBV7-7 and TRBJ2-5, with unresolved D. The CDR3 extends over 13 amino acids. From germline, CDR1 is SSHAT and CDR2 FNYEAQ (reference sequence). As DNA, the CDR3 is TGTGCTAGCAGCTTAGGGTGGAGAGAGACCCAGTACTTC. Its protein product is CASSLGWRETQYF.

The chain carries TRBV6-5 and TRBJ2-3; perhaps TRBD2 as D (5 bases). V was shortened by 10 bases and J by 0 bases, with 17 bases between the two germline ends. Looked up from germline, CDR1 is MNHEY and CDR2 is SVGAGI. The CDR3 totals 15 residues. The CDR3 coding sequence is TGTGCCACCACCGACGGGGTCGTGAGCACAGATACGCAGTATTTT. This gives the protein CATTDGVVSTDTQYF.

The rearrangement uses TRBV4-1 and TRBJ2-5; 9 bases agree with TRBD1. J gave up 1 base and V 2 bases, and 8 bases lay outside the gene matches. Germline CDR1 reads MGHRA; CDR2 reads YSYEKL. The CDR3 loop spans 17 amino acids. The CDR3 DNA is TGCGCCAGCAGCCAACCGGACAGGGGAGGCATCCAAGAGACCCAGTACTTC. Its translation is CASSQPDRGGIQETQYF.

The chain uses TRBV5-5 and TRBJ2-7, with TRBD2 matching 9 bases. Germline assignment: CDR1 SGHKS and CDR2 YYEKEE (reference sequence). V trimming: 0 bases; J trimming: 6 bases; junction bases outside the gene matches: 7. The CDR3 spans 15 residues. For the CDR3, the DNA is TGTGCCAGCAGCTTGGATGGCGGGGGGGCTTCCGAGCAGTACTTC. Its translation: CASSLDGGGASEQYF.

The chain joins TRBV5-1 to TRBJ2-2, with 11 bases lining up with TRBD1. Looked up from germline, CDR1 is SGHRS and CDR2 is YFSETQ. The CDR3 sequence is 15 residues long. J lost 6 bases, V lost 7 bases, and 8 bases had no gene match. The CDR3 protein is CASRSGQGASGELFF. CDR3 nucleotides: TGCGCCAGCCGATCCGGACAGGGGGCCTCCGGGGAGCTGTTTTTT.

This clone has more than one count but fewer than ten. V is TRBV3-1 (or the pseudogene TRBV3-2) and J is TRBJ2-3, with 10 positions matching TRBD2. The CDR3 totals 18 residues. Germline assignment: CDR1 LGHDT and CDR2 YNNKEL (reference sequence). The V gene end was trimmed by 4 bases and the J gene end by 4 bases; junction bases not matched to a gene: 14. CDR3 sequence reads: CASSPYRGSGGAPDTQYF. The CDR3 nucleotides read TGTGCCAGCAGCCCGTACCGGGGAAGCGGGGGGGCGCCAGATACGCAGTATTTT.

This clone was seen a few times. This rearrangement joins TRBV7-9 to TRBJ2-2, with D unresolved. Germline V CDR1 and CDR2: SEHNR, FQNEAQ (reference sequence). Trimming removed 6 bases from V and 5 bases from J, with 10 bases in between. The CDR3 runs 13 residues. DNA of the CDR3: TGTGCCAGCAGAAGTGATCGGACCGGGGAGCTGTTTTTT. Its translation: CASRSDRTGELFF.

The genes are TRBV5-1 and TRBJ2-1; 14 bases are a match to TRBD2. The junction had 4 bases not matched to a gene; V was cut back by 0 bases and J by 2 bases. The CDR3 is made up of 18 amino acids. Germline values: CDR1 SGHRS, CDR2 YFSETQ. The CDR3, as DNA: TGCGCCAGCAGCTTGGGGACTAGCGGGGGGAGGACCTACAATGAGCAGTTCTTC. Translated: CASSLGTSGGRTYNEQFF.

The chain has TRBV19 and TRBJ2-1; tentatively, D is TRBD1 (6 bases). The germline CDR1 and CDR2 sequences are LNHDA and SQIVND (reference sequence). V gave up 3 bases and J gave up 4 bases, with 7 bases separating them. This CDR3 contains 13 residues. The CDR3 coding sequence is TGTGCCAGTAGTATGCAGGGGTACAATGAGCAGTTCTTC. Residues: CASSMQGYNEQFF.

The CDR3 bases are TGTGCCAGCAGTTCGACTAGGACTAAGAACACCGGGGAGCTGTTTTTT. This translates into CASSSTRTKNTGELFF. This chain uses TRBV27 with TRBJ2-2; tentatively, D is TRBD2 (6 bases). The V gene's germline CDR1 is MNHEY and CDR2 SMNVEV (reference sequence). V gave up 4 bases and J gave up 1 base, with 13 bases separating them. The CDR3 spans 16 residues.

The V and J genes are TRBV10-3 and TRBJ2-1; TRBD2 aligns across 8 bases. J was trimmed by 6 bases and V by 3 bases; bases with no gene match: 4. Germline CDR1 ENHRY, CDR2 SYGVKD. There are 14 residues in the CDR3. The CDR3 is CAISEGTRSNEQFF. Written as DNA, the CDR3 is TGTGCCATCAGTGAAGGGACTAGGAGCAATGAGCAGTTCTTC.

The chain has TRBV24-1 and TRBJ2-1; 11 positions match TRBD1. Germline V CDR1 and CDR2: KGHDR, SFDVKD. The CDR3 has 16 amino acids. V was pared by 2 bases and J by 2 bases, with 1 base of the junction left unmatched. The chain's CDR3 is CATSDSGQGAYNEQFF. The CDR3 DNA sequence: TGTGCCACCAGTGATTCGGGACAGGGGGCCTACAATGAGCAGTTCTTC.